Each of the 29 T cell receptor beta chains below was sequenced from the same sample in a study of CD8 T cells in Susac syndrome. With random hexamers, reverse transcription was performed on roughly 0.5 to 1 ug of RNA. MiXCR was run by TCRdb on the immunoSEQ multiplex PCR reads, yielding one entry per CDR3 protein. The sample has approximately 110,000 distinct CDR3 sequences, about 95% seen once. Material: CD4+ T cells from PBMCs. The receptors stem from a human donor in good health.

This chain connects TRBV5-1 to TRBJ2-3; 8 bases agree with TRBD1. Germline-derived CDR1 and CDR2 are SGHRS and YFSETQ. Unmatched junction bases numbered 4, after V lost 5 bases and J lost 2 bases. CDR3 length: 14 amino acids. CDR3 residues: CASRQGGYTDTQYF. CDR3 DNA sequence: TGCGCCAGCAGACAGGGGGGATACACAGATACGCAGTATTTT.

This rearrangement joins TRBV7-9 to TRBJ2-3; 13 positions match TRBD2. CDR1 and CDR2 from the germline V gene are SEHNR and FQNEAQ (reference sequence). CDR3 size: 16 residues. Unmatched junction bases numbered 6, after V lost 5 bases and J lost 4 bases. CDR3 nucleotide sequence: TGTGCCAGCAGCCCCGGACTAGCGGGAGACGCAGATACGCAGTATTTT. It yields the protein CASSPGLAGDADTQYF.

J is TRBJ2-3 and V is TRBV10-3, with 10 bases aligning to TRBD2. This CDR3 has 17 amino acids. J lost 6 bases, V lost 6 bases, and 15 bases had no gene match. Germline CDR1 is ENHRY and CDR2 is SYGVKD. This chain's CDR3 is CAIRGLAGDRAHDTQYF. In nucleotides, the CDR3 is TGTGCCATCAGGGGCCTAGCGGGAGATCGGGCACATGATACGCAGTATTTT.

This chain joins TRBV7-2 and TRBJ2-7; 9 bases map to TRBD2. V shed 3 bases and J 2 bases; nucleotides not matched to a gene: 2. This CDR3 region has 14 residues. From germline, CDR1 is SGHTA and CDR2 FQGNSA. CDR3 sequence reads: CASSLIAGAYEQYF. The CDR3 region has the DNA TGTGCCAGCAGCTTGATAGCGGGAGCCTACGAGCAGTACTTC.

This chain connects TRBV6-1 to TRBJ2-7; a possible D gene is TRBD2 (5 bases). V was cut by 6 bases and J by 0 bases, with 18 bases left in between. The germline CDR1 and CDR2 sequences are MNHNS and SASEGT. The CDR3 sequence is 16 residues long. CDR3 loop: CASRGSGSIRSYEQYF. The CDR3 region has the DNA TGTGCCAGCAGGGGCTCGGGGTCCATCCGCTCCTACGAGCAGTACTTC.

The chain combines TRBV2 with TRBJ2-7, with D possibly TRBD1 on 6 matching bases. The ends were cut back, 4 bases at V and 2 bases at J, with 9 bases in the middle. Germline V lookup: CDR1 SNHLY, CDR2 FYNNEI. The CDR3 sequence is 13 residues long. The CDR3 sequence: CASSGYRAYEQYF. The CDR3 DNA reads as TGTGCCAGCAGTGGCTACAGGGCCTACGAGCAGTACTTC.

V is TRBV27 and J is TRBJ1-4; D gene unclear. CDR3 length: 16 residues. Germline V gene data show CDR1 as MNHEY and CDR2 as SMNVEV (reference sequence). Trimming removed 2 bases from V and 6 bases from J, with 16 bases in between. CDR3 sequence: CASSLKWGGKDEKLFF. The CDR3 coding sequence is TGTGCCAGCAGTTTAAAATGGGGAGGGAAAGATGAAAAACTGTTTTTT.

J is TRBJ2-7 and V is TRBV10-3; a possible D gene is TRBD2 (5 bases). Germline-derived CDR1 and CDR2 are ENHRY and SYGVKD. Trimming stripped 0 bases from V and 5 bases from J, with 14 bases between. The CDR3 has 15 residues. The CDR3 DNA follows: TGTGCCATCAGTGAGTCGAGGGAGCTCGAAGACGAGCAGTACTTC. Encoded protein: CAISESRELEDEQYF.

V usage is TRBV30 and J usage is TRBJ2-7; a possible D gene is TRBD2 (7 bases). CDR1 is GTSNPN and CDR2 is SVGIG in the germline V gene (reference sequence). Between the trimmed V and J ends, which lost 0 bases and 1 base, there was a span of 16 bases. CDR3 length equals 16 residues. The DNA for the CDR3 is TGTGCCTGGAGTGTAAGGGCGGGGGCGAGATCCTACGAGCAGTACTTC. Its protein is CAWSVRAGARSYEQYF.

J is TRBJ2-3 and V is TRBV15; D not resolved. CDR1 is LNHNV, CDR2 YYDKDF, per germline (reference sequence). This CDR3 has 14 amino acids. The V and J ends lost 0 bases and 3 bases respectively, with 7 bases between them. This CDR3 reads CATSRDRYTDTQYF. For the CDR3, the DNA is TGTGCCACCAGCAGAGATCGGTATACAGATACGCAGTATTTT. Using reference TRBV15 and TRBJ2-3 for the parts outside the CDR3, the full variable domain is DAMVIQNPRYQVTQFGKPVTLSCSQTLNHNVMYWYQQKSSQAPKLLFHYYDKDFNNEADTPDNFQSRRPNTSFCFLDIRSPGLGDTAMYLCATSRDRYTDTQYFGPGTRLTVL.

The rearrangement uses TRBV12-3 or TRBV12-4 and TRBJ1-1; D gene uncertain. V shed 0 bases and J shed 3 bases, with 14 bases lying between them. The CDR3 runs to 16 residues. For the CDR3, the DNA is TGTGCCAGCAGTTTAGCGGTCAGCGTTTGGGACACTGAAGCTTTCTTT. Translated: CASSLAVSVWDTEAFF.

The rearrangement joins TRBV20-1 to TRBJ1-4, with D possibly being TRBD1 (6 bases). This CDR3 is built from 17 residues. V lost 6 bases, J lost 2 bases, and 22 bases lay in between. In germline, CDR1 is DFQATT, CDR2 SNEGSKA (reference sequence). In nucleotides, the CDR3 is TGCAGTGCCATCCCGAGCCAGGGGATAAGGACTAATGAAAAACTGTTTTTT. Its protein product is CSAIPSQGIRTNEKLFF.

The V and J genes are TRBV5-1 and TRBJ1-2; D is unresolved. The germline CDR1 and CDR2 sequences are SGHRS and YFSETQ. This CDR3 spans 13 amino acids. Trimming took 2 bases from V and 7 from J, leaving 12 bases between them. CDR3 sequence: CASSFLRLGGYTF. The CDR3 bases are TGCGCCAGCAGCTTTTTGAGATTAGGTGGCTACACCTTC.

The chain carries TRBV6-2 or TRBV6-3 and TRBJ2-2; 9 positions agree with TRBD2. The CDR3 runs to 16 residues. Germline V lookup: CDR1 MNHEY, CDR2 SVGEGT. The V segment lost 0 bases and the J segment 6 bases; nucleotides outside the gene matches: 5. CDR3 amino acids: CASSYSRLAVSGELFF. The CDR3 DNA reads as TGTGCCAGCAGTTACTCACGACTAGCGGTTTCCGGGGAGCTGTTTTTT.

The chain uses TRBV10-3 and TRBJ2-3, with D perhaps matching TRBD1 (6 bases). V lost 10 bases, J lost 1 base, and 15 bases lay in between. This CDR3 region has 14 residues. CDR1 and CDR2 from the germline V gene are ENHRY and SYGVKD. CDR3 amino acids: CATRLDSGTDTQYF. As DNA, the CDR3 is TGTGCCACCCGCCTGGACAGCGGCACAGATACGCAGTATTTT.

The chain links TRBV7-9 to TRBJ2-7; D is possibly TRBD2 (6 bases). CDR3 length: 18 amino acids. Germline assignment: CDR1 SEHNR and CDR2 FQNEAQ (reference sequence). The V and J ends lost 4 bases and 4 bases respectively, with 26 bases between them. Here the CDR3 DNA reads TGTGCCAGCAGCTACCCCTTTGGGAGGTTCCCAGGAGGGTACGAGCAGTACTTC. Translation: CASSYPFGRFPGGYEQYF.

This chain links TRBV10-3 with TRBJ2-2; 10 bases line up with TRBD2. The germline V gene has CDR1 ENHRY and CDR2 SYGVKD. The V and J ends lost 4 bases and 2 bases, in that order; junction bases with no gene match: 4. This CDR3 has 16 residues. CDR3: CAISATSGVNTGELFF. CDR3 sequence (DNA): TGTGCCATCAGTGCCACTAGCGGGGTAAACACCGGGGAGCTGTTTTTT.

V usage is TRBV19 and J usage is TRBJ2-5; D is undetermined. The CDR3 covers 14 residues. Germline V gene sequence: CDR1 LNHDA, CDR2 SQIVND (reference sequence). V was cut by 5 bases and J by 1 base, with 11 bases left in between. CDR3: CASSPRVLQETQYF. The DNA of the CDR3 is TGTGCCAGTAGTCCGAGAGTGCTCCAAGAGACCCAGTACTTC.

The V gene is TRBV29-1, the J gene TRBJ1-5; 9 bases agree with TRBD1. Per germline, CDR1 SQVTM and CDR2 ANQGSEA. This CDR3 contains 14 residues. The J segment lost 7 bases and the V segment lost 4 bases, leaving 8 bases of the junction unmatched. The CDR3 coding sequence is TGCAGCGTTGGGGGGGGACAGGGCGGCCAGCCCCAGCATTTT. This gives the protein CSVGGGQGGQPQHF.

The rearrangement uses TRBV20-1 and TRBJ2-4; D is ambiguous. The germline CDR1 and CDR2 sequences are DFQATT and SNEGSKA (reference sequence). The CDR3 sequence is 12 residues long. Trimming shortened V by 6 bases and J by 0 bases, and 6 bases separated the two germline ends. CDR3 loop: CSAGIAKNIQYF. In DNA form, the CDR3 reads TGCAGTGCGGGCATAGCCAAAAACATTCAGTACTTC.

The rearrangement uses TRBV6-5 and TRBJ2-1; D is perhaps TRBD2 (5 bases). The CDR3 has 14 amino acids. V was trimmed by 2 bases and J by 9 bases, leaving 14 bases between them. The germline V gene encodes CDR1 MNHEY and CDR2 SVGAGI. For the CDR3, the DNA is TGTGCCAGCAGTTACGCGCGGGTTCCACCTGAGCAGTTCTTC. Protein sequence: CASSYARVPPEQFF.

The rearrangement uses TRBV18 and TRBJ2-7; D not certain. From germline, CDR1 is KGHSH and CDR2 LQKENI. Trimming removed 3 bases from V and 3 bases from J, with 9 bases in between. The CDR3 consists of 13 residues. The CDR3 here is CASSPTFNYEQYF. The CDR3 nucleotides are TGTGCCAGCTCACCCACTTTTAACTACGAGCAGTACTTC.

The chain has TRBV2 and TRBJ2-1; D is unresolved. The CDR3 runs to 13 residues. Trimming left V 4 bases short and J 9 bases short, with 13 bases between. Germline CDR1 SNHLY, CDR2 FYNNEI. The CDR3 bases are TGTGCCAGCAGTGCGGCTGTCTTGGGTGAGCAGTTCTTC. Translation: CASSAAVLGEQFF.

The J gene is TRBJ1-1, the V gene TRBV25-1, with 10 bases lining up with TRBD1. The CDR3 totals 15 residues. The germline CDR1 and CDR2 sequences are MGHDK and SYGVNS. V lost 5 bases to trimming and J lost 3 bases; unmatched junction nucleotides: 6. The CDR3 here is CASSNPTGGDTEAFF. The CDR3 region has the DNA TGTGCCAGCAGTAACCCGACAGGGGGCGACACTGAAGCTTTCTTT.

Comment on this clonotype: The junction does not match germline at one end; this may be a read error. The chain has TRBV7-7 and TRBJ2-1; TRBD2 aligns across 7 bases. The CDR3 covers 18 residues. CDR1 is SSHAT, CDR2 FNYEAQ, per germline (reference sequence). The CDR3 sequence is CASSAGSSWAGEYNEQFF. The CDR3, as DNA: TGTGCTAGCAGCGCTGGATCTAGCTGGGCGGGAGAGTACAATGAGCAGTTCTTC.

This chain links TRBV5-1 with TRBJ2-1; 7 bases map to TRBD2. The CDR3 has 15 residues. The germline V gene encodes CDR1 SGHRS and CDR2 YFSETQ. J gave up 4 bases and V 3 bases, and 7 bases lay outside the gene matches. CDR3 coding DNA: TGCGCCAGCAGCTCAACTAGCGCCTCGTACAATGAGCAGTTCTTC. Protein: CASSSTSASYNEQFF.

This clonotype is a singleton in its sample. The chain links TRBV6-5 to TRBJ1-1, with 8 bases identical to TRBD1. Trimming took 6 bases from V and 3 from J; bases not matched to a gene: 6. The CDR3 has 14 residues. Per germline, CDR1 MNHEY and CDR2 SVGAGI. The CDR3 nucleotides are TGTGCCAGCAGCCCACAGGGGGGTGACACTGAAGCTTTCTTT. Protein: CASSPQGGDTEAFF.

The chain combines TRBV7-9 with TRBJ2-1; 10 bases are shared with TRBD2. V was clipped by 5 bases and J by 4 bases; unmatched bases: 5. Germline CDR1 reads SEHNR; CDR2 reads FQNEAQ (reference sequence). The CDR3 covers 15 residues. Written as DNA, the CDR3 is TGTGCCAGCAGCCGGACTAGCGGAGATTACAATGAGCAGTTCTTC. Its translation is CASSRTSGDYNEQFF.

J is TRBJ1-2 and V is TRBV12-5, with D unclear. Trimming left V 5 bases short and J 8 bases short, with 9 bases between. The CDR3 totals 11 residues. The germline gives CDR1 LGHNT, CDR2 FRNRAP. This CDR3 is CASGNNYGYTF. CDR3 sequence (DNA): TGTGCTAGTGGTAACAATTACGGCTACACCTTC.